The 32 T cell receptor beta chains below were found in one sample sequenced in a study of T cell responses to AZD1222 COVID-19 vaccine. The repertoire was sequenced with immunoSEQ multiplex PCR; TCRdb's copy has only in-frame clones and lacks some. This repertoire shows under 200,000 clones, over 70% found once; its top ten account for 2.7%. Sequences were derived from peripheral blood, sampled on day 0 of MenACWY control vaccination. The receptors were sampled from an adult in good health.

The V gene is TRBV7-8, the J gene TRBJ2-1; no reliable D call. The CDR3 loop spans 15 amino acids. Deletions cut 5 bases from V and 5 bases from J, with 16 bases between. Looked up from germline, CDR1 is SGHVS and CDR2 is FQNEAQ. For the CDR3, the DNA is TGTGCCAGCAGCCAACACAGAAACCTGAACAATGAGCAGTTCTTC. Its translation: CASSQHRNLNNEQFF.

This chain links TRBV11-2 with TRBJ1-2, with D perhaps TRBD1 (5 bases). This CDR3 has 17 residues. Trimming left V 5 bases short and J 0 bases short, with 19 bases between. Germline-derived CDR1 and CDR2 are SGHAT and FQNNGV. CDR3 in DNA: TGTGCCAGCAGCGCAATCGCAGGGTCCGCGGCTAACTATGGCTACACCTTC. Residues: CASSAIAGSAANYGYTF. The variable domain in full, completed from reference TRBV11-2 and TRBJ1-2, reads EAGVAQSPRYKIIEKRQSVAFWCNPISGHATLYWYQQILGQGPKLLIQFQNNGVVDDSQLPKDRFSAERLKGVDSTLKIQPAKLEDSAVYLCASSAIAGSAANYGYTFGSGTRLTVV.

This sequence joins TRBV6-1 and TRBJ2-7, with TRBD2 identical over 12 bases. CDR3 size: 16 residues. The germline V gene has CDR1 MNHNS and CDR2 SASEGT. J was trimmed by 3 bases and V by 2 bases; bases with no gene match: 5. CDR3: CASSEYGLAGIYEQYF. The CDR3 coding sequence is TGTGCCAGCAGTGAATACGGACTAGCGGGAATCTACGAGCAGTACTTC.

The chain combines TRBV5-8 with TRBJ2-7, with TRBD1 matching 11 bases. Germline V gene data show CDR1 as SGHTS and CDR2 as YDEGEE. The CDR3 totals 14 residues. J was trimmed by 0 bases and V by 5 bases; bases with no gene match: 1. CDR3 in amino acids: CASRGQGGSYEQYF. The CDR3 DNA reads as TGTGCCAGCAGGGGACAGGGGGGCTCCTACGAGCAGTACTTC.

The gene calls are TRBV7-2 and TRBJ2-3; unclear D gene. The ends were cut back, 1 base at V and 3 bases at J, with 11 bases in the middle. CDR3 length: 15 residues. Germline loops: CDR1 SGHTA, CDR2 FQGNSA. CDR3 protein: CASSLELPGTDTQYF. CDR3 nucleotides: TGTGCCAGCAGCTTAGAACTCCCTGGAACAGATACGCAGTATTTT.

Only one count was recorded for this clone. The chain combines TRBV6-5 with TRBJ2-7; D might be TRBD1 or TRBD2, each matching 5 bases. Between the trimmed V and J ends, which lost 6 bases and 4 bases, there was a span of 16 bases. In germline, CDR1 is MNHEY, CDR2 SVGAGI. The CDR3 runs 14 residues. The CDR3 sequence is CASSDPGPQYEQYF. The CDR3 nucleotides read TGTGCCAGCAGCGACCCGGGACCGCAGTACGAGCAGTACTTC.

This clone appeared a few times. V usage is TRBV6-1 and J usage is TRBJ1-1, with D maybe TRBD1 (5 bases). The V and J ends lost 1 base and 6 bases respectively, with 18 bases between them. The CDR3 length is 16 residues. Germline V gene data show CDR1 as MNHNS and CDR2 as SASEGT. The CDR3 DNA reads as TGTGCCAGCAGTGAAGAAGATTCTGGGGGGAATTCTGAAGCTTTCTTT. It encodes CASSEEDSGGNSEAFF.

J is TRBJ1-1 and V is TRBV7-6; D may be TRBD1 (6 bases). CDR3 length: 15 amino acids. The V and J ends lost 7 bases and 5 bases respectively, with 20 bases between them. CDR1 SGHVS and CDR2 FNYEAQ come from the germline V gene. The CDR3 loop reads CASTRGDGRSTEAFF. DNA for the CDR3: TGTGCCAGCACTAGGGGGGACGGACGAAGTACTGAAGCTTTCTTT.

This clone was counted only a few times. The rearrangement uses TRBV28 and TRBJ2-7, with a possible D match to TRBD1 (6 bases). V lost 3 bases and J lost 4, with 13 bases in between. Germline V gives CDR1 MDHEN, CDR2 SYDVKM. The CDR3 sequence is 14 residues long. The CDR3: CASSFSGTTYEQYF. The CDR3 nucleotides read TGTGCCAGCAGTTTTTCTGGGACAACGTACGAGCAGTACTTC. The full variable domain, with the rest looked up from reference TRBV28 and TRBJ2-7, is DVKVTQSSRYLVKRTGEKVFLECVQDMDHENMFWYRQDPGLGLRLIYFSYDVKMKEKGDIPEGYSVSREKKERFSLILESASTNQTSMYLCASSFSGTTYEQYFGPGTRLTVT.

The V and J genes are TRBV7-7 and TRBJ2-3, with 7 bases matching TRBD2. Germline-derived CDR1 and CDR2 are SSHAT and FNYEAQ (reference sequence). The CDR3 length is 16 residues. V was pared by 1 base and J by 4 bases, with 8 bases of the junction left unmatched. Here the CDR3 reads CASSLGSASGSDTQYF. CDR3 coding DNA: TGTGCCAGCAGCTTAGGATCTGCTAGCGGATCAGATACGCAGTATTTT. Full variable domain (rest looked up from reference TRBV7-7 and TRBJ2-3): GAGVSQSPRYKVTKRGQDVTLRCDPISSHATLYWYQQALGQGPEFLTYFNYEAQPDKSGLPSDRFSAERPEGSISTLTIQRTEQRDSAMYRCASSLGSASGSDTQYFGPGTRLTVL.

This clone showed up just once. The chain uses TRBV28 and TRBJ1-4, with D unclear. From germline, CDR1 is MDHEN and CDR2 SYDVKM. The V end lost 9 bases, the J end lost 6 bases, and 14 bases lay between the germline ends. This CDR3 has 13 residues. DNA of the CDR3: TGTGCCAGTGGGATCCCTCCGGATGAAAAACTGTTTTTT. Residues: CASGIPPDEKLFF.

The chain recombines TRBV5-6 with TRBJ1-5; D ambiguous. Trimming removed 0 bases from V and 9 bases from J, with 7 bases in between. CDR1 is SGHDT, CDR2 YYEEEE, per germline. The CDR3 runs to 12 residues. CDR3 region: CASSLGVGPQHF. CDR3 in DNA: TGTGCCAGCAGCTTGGGAGTGGGGCCCCAGCATTTT.

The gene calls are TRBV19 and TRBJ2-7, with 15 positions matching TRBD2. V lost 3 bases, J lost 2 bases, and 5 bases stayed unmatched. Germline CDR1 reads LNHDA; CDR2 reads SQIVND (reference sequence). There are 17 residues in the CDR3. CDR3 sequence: CASSILGLAGGPYEQYF. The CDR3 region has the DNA TGTGCCAGTAGTATCCTCGGACTAGCGGGAGGGCCCTACGAGCAGTACTTC.

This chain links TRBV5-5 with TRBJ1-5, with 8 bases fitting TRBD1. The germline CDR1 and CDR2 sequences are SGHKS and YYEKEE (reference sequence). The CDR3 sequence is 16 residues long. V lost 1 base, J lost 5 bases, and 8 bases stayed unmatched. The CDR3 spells CASSLTGQGGYQPQHF. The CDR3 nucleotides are TGTGCCAGCAGCTTGACCGGACAGGGTGGATATCAGCCCCAGCATTTT.

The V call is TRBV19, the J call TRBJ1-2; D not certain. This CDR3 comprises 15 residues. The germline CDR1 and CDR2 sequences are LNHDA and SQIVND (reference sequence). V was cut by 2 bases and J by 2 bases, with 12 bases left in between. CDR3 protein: CASSIPRQLNYGYTF. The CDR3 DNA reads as TGTGCCAGTAGTATACCCCGGCAGTTAAACTATGGCTACACCTTC.

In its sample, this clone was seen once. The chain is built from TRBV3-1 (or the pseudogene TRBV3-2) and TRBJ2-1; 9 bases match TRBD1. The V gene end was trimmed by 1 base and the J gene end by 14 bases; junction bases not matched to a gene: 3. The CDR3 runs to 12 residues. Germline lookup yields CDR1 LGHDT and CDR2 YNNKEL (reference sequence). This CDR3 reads CASSQAGTGKFF. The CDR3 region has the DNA TGTGCCAGCAGCCAAGCCGGGACAGGGAAGTTCTTC.

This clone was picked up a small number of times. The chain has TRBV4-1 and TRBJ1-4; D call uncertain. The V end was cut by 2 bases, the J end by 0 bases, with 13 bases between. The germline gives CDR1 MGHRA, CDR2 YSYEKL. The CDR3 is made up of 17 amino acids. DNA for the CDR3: TGCGCCAGCAGCCAATTAGATCTGGTTGCAACTAATGAAAAACTGTTTTTT. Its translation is CASSQLDLVATNEKLFF.

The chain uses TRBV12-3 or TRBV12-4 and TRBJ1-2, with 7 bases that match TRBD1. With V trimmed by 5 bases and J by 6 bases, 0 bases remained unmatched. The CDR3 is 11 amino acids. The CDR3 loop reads CASSQGDGYTF. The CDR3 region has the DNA TGTGCCAGCAGTCAGGGGGATGGCTACACCTTC.

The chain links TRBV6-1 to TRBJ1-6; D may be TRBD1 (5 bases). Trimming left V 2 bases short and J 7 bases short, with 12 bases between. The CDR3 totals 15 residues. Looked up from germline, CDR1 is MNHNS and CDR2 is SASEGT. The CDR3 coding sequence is TGTGCCAGCAGTGAATCCTCAGGGCGGAATTCACCCCTCCACTTT. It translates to CASSESSGRNSPLHF.

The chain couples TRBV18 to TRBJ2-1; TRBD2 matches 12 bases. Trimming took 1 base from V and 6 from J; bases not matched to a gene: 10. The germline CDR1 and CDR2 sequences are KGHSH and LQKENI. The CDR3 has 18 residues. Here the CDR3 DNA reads TGTGCCAGCTCACCACGGTATCGGGCTAGCGGGGGGGCCAATGAGCAGTTCTTC. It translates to CASSPRYRASGGANEQFF.

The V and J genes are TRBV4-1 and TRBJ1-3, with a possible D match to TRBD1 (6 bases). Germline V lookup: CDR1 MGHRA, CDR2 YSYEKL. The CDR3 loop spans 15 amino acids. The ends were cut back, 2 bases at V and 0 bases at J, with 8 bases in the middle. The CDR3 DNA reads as TGCGCCAGCAGCCAAAAGACAGGCTCTGGAAACACCATATATTTT. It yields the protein CASSQKTGSGNTIYF.

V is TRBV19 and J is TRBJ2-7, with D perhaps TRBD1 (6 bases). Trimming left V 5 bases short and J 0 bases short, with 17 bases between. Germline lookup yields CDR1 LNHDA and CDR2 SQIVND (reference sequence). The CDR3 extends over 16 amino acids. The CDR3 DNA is TGTGCCAGTAGTCCCGGTGGGGTGGACAGCTCCTACGAGCAGTACTTC. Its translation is CASSPGGVDSSYEQYF.

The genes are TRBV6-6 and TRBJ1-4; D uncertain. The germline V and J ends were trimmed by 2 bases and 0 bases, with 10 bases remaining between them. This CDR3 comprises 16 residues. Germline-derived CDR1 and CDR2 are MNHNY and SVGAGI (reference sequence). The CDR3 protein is CASSYPDSATNEKLFF. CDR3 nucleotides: TGTGCCAGCAGTTACCCGGACTCTGCAACTAATGAAAAACTGTTTTTT.

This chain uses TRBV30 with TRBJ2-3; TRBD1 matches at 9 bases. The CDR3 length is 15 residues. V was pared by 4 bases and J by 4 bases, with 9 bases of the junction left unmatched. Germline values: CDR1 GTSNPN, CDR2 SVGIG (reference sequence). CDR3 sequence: CAWTPGTGRADTQYF. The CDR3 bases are TGTGCCTGGACCCCCGGGACAGGGCGGGCAGATACGCAGTATTTT.

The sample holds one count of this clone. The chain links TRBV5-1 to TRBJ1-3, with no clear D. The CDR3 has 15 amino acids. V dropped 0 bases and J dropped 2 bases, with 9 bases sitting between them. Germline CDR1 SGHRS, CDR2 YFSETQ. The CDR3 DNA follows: TGCGCCAGCAGCTTGGACGGATTAACTGGAAACACCATATATTTT. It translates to CASSLDGLTGNTIYF. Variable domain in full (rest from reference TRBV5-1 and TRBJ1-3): KAGVTQTPRYLIKTRGQQVTLSCSPISGHRSVSWYQQTPGQGLQFLFEYFSETQRNKGNFPGRFSGRQFSNSRSEMNVSTLELGDSALYLCASSLDGLTGNTIYFGEGSWLTVV.

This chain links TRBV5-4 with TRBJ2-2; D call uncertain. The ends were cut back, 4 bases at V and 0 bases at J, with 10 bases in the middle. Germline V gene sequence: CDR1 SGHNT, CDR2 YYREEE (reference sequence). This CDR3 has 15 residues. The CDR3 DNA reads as TGTGCCAGCAGCCTTCGGTCCCCGAACACCGGGGAGCTGTTTTTT. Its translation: CASSLRSPNTGELFF.

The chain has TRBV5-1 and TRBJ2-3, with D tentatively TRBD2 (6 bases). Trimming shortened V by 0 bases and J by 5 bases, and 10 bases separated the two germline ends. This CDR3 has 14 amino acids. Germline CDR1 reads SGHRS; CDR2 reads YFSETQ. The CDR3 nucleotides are TGCGCCAGCAGCTTGGAAGCGGGTTTAGATACGCAGTATTTT. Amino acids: CASSLEAGLDTQYF.

CDR3 nucleotides: TGTGCCAGCAGCTTAGGTCTACGGGGAGAGACCCAGTACTTC. Residues: CASSLGLRGETQYF. This chain uses TRBV13 with TRBJ2-5, with D perhaps matching TRBD2 (5 bases). The CDR3 consists of 14 residues. The V end was cut by 0 bases, the J end by 4 bases, with 9 bases between. Looked up from germline, CDR1 is PRHDT and CDR2 is FYEKMQ (reference sequence).

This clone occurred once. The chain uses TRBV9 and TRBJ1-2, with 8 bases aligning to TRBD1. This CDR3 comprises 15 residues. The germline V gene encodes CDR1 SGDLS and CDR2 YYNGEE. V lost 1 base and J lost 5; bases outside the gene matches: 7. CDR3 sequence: CASSVLDRANYGYTF. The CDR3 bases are TGTGCCAGCAGCGTATTGGACAGGGCCAATTATGGCTACACCTTC.

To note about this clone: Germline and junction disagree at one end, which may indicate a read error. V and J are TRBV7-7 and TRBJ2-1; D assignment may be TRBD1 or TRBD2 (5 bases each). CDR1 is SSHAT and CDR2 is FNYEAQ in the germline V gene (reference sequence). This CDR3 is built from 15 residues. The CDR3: CASSEGRTVSNEQFF. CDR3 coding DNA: TGTGCTAGCAGCGAGGGGCGGACTGTCTCCAATGAGCAGTTCTTC.

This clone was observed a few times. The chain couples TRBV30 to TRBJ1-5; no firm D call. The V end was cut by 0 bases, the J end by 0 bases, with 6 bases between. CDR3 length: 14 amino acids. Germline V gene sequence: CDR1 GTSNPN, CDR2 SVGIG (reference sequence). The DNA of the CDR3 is TGTGCCTGGAGTGTAGACTATAGCAATCAGCCCCAGCATTTT. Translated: CAWSVDYSNQPQHF.

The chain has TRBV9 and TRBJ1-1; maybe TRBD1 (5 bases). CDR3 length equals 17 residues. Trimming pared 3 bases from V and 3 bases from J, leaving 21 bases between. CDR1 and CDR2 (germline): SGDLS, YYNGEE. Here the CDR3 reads CASSGRVGTGVDTEAFF. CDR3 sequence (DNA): TGTGCCAGCAGCGGTCGCGTTGGGACGGGCGTGGACACTGAAGCTTTCTTT.